This record covers a single TCR beta chain. As yet, its antigen is unknown. The sample comes from a study of siplizumab effects on memory and regulatory T cells. Study-wide results and limits: Naive T cells appeared more diverse than memory cells and seemed to be major alloresponse contributors. Proliferating Tregs taken from siplizumab cultures were not shown to have a confirmed suppressive function. Proliferating clones, CD4+ or CD8+, lacked an assignable naive or memory phenotype in roughly 80-96% of cases. Alloreactive sequences tracing back to unstimulated CD4+ memory cells fell significantly with siplizumab.

Only in-frame clones appear in the TCRdb table, and some are missing; sequencing was by immunoSEQ multiplex PCR. Of about 110,000 clones in the sample, roughly 92% were seen once. This sequence originates from a human donor in good health. Specimen: CD4+ T cells sorted from blood.

The CDR3 sequence is CASSPSPSNQPQHF. CDR3 bases: TGTGCCAGCTCACCCAGCCCTAGCAATCAGCCCCAGCATTTT. The rearrangement links TRBV18 to TRBJ1-5, with D hard to call. The V gene's germline CDR1 is KGHSH and CDR2 LQKENI. The CDR3 extends over 14 amino acids. V lost 3 bases and J lost 0, with 6 bases in between. Drawing the rest from reference TRBV18 and TRBJ1-5, the complete variable domain is NAGVMQNPRHLVRRRGQEARLRCSPMKGHSHVYWYRQLPEEGLKFMVYLQKENIIDESGMPKERFSAEFPKEGPSILRIQQVVRGDSAAYFCASSPSPSNQPQHFGDGTRLSIL.